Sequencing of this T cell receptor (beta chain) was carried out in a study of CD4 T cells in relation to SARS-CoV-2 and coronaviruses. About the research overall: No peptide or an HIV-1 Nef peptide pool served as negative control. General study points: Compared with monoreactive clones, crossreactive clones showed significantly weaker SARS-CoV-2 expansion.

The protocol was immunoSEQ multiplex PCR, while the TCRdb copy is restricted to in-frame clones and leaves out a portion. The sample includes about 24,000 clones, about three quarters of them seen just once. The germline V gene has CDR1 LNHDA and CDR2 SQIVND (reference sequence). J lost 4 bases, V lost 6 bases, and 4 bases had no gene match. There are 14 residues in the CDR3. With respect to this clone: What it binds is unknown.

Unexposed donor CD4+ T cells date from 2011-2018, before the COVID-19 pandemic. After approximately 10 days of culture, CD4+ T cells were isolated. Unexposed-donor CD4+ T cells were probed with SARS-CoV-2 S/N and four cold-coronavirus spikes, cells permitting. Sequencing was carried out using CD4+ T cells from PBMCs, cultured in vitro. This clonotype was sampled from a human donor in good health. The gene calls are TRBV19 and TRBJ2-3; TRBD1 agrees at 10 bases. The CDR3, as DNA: TGTGCCAGTAGCGATGGGACAGGGGCAGATACGCAGTATTTT. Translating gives CASSDGTGADTQYF.